The rows below give T cell receptor beta chains drawn from one sample of a study of immune cell composition in non-small cell lung cancer. Produced via immunoSEQ multiplex PCR; TCRdb's table is partial and in-frame only. The repertoire has some 6,600 clones, roughly four fifths of them found once; the top ten carry around 8.6%. The specimen was non-adjacent lung tissue. The receptors here all came from a human donor with non-small cell lung cancer. Each CDR3 is given with its conserved first and last residue.

V: TRBV6-1
J: TRBJ2-3
CDR3: CASSLREGTDTQYF

V: TRBV5-1
J: TRBJ2-7
CDR3: CASSYDRGSYEQYF

V: TRBV7-2
J: TRBJ2-7
CDR3: CASSPRGGTGFNAYEQYF

V: TRBV6-5
J: TRBJ2-5
CDR3: CASSYSKHRESETQYF

V: TRBV25-1
J: TRBJ1-1
CDR3: CASKRGHTEAFF

V: TRBV6-4
J: TRBJ1-1
CDR3: CASSDSTGGNTEAFF

V: TRBV28
J: TRBJ2-7
CDR3: CASSFSSYEQYF

V: TRBV27
J: TRBJ2-3
CDR3: CASSLGQGIDTQYF

V: TRBV11-1
J: TRBJ2-3
CDR3: CASSRSRGLAATDTQYF

V: TRBV13
J: TRBJ2-7
CDR3: CASSLKGAGTGHEQYF

V: TRBV28
J: TRBJ1-5
CDR3: CASRPDRVLQPQHF

V: TRBV27
J: TRBJ1-5
CDR3: CASSIQGRQPQHF

V: TRBV7-2
J: TRBJ2-2
CDR3: CASSLPTGVTGELFF

V: TRBV18
J: TRBJ1-1
CDR3: CASSPGTANTEAFF

V: TRBV7-9
J: TRBJ2-1
CDR3: CASSPRGEGEFF

V: TRBV7-8
J: TRBJ2-7
CDR3: CASSLDRVEQYF

V: TRBV6-6
J: TRBJ2-3
CDR3: CASVAGGTDTQYF

V: TRBV4-2
J: TRBJ1-1
CDR3: CASSQIAQGGAFF

V: TRBV27
J: TRBJ1-2
CDR3: CASSLDRYNYGYTF

V: TRBV27
J: TRBJ1-2
CDR3: CASGKLANGYTF

V: TRBV4-2
J: TRBJ2-7
CDR3: CASSQDLHTGETSYEQYF

V: TRBV7-2
J: TRBJ2-3
CDR3: CASSSGLATDTQYF

V: TRBV20-1
J: TRBJ2-7
CDR3: CSASSHNEQYF

V: TRBV7-9
J: TRBJ1-5
CDR3: CASSPRGGGNQPQHF

V: TRBV28
J: TRBJ1-1
CDR3: CASSLRGRAAEAFF

V: TRBV9
J: TRBJ2-3
CDR3: CASSVTNSQGAQYF

V: TRBV7-3
J: TRBJ2-1
CDR3: CASSPGTSGYNEQFF

V: TRBV9
J: TRBJ1-2
CDR3: CASSVGTAPGYTF

V: TRBV7-8
J: TRBJ2-7
CDR3: CASSPGPYYEQYF

V: TRBV5-1
J: TRBJ1-1
CDR3: CASSPTGGLRTEAFF

V: TRBV29-1
J: TRBJ2-1
CDR3: CAGGDNEQFF

V: TRBV7-2
J: TRBJ1-2
CDR3: CASSNTLGQRGYTF

V: TRBV18
J: TRBJ2-6
CDR3: CASSPGTGAGANVLTF

V: TRBV7-9
J: TRBJ1-2
CDR3: CASSFFARGDYGYTF

V: TRBV27
J: TRBJ2-5
CDR3: CASRQGTRKTQYF

V: TRBV2
J: TRBJ2-1
CDR3: CASSEVGSRSYNEQFF

V: TRBV7-2
J: TRBJ2-3
CDR3: CASSLLRYTDTQYF

V: TRBV2
J: TRBJ1-4
CDR3: CASTRTDSNEKLFF

V: TRBV27
J: TRBJ2-4
CDR3: CASSRTPRGQGAFNIQYF

V: TRBV29-1
J: TRBJ2-1
CDR3: CSVLGSSYNEQFF

V: TRBV5-4
J: TRBJ2-3
CDR3: CASSLLGLAGGKDTQYF

V: TRBV5-4
J: TRBJ2-7
CDR3: CASSYGTGRGDYEQYF

V: TRBV10-3
J: TRBJ1-2
CDR3: CAIYDRGKNGYTF

V: TRBV7-9
J: TRBJ2-3
CDR3: CASSSPGLAVAVF

V: TRBV19
J: TRBJ2-5
CDR3: CASSRTRHETQYF

V: TRBV5-6
J: TRBJ2-1
CDR3: CASSLPGLAGFNEQFF

V: TRBV28
J: TRBJ2-3
CDR3: CASGPGQTTDTQYF

V: TRBV4-1
J: TRBJ1-1
CDR3: CASSPILDRQNTEAFF

V: TRBV27
J: TRBJ1-2
CDR3: CASSERQGGWGYTF

V: TRBV5-1
J: TRBJ2-5
CDR3: CASSFGETSGKETQYF

V: TRBV5-4
J: TRBJ1-1
CDR3: CASSLDSSMNTEAFF

V: TRBV28
J: TRBJ2-7
CDR3: CASSPGLAAYEQYF

V: TRBV7-2
J: TRBJ1-2
CDR3: CASSLEIRGYRYGYTF

V: TRBV2
J: TRBJ1-1
CDR3: CASSERGRGFTEAFF

V: TRBV6-1
J: TRBJ1-2
CDR3: CASTETGYRYGYTF

V: TRBV19
J: TRBJ2-4
CDR3: CASSIRGGRGDIQYF

V: TRBV7-9
J: TRBJ1-1
CDR3: CASSLRTGEENEAFF

V: TRBV5-1
J: TRBJ2-3
CDR3: CASSSLGAGGPTSTDTQYF

V: TRBV19
J: TRBJ1-2
CDR3: CASRKLTSASYGYTF